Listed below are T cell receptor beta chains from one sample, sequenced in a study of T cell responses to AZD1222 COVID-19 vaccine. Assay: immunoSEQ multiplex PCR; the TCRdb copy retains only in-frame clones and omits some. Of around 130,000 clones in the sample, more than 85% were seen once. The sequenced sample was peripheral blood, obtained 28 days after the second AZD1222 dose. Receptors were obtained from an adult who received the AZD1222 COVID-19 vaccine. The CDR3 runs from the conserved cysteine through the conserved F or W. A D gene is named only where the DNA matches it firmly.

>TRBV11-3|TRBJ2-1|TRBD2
TGTGCCAGCAGCTTCCGACTAGCGGGAGGCCAGCAGTTCTTC
CASSFRLAGGQQFF
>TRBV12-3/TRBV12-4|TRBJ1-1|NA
TGTGCCAGCAGGGGGGGCCCCGGCACTGAAGCTTTCTTT
CASRGGPGTEAFF
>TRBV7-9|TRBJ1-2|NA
TGTGCCAGCACCTTCGGGGGGGCAGGCTATGGCTACACCTTC
CASTFGGAGYGYTF
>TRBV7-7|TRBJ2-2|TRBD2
TGTGCTAGCAGCCCTCGCGGGGGGACCACCGGGGAGCTGTTTTTT
CASSPRGGTTGELFF
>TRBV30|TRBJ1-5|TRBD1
TGTGCCTGGAGCCGAGGACAGGGCAGCGATCAGCCCCAGCATTTT
CAWSRGQGSDQPQHF
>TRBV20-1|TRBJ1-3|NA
TGCAGTGCTAGGGGGGGGTACACCATATATTTT
CSARGGYTIYF
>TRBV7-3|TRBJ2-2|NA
TGTGCCAGCAGCTCCGCCGCGGGTGGCATGGGCACCGGGGAGCTGTTTTTT
CASSSAAGGMGTGELFF
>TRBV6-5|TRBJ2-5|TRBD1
TGTGCCAGCAGCCGGGACAGACAAGAGACCCAGTACTTC
CASSRDRQETQYF
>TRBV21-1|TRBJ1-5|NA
TGTGCCAGCAGCCCCACAGGGCTGCCTCAGCCCCAGCATTTT
CASSPTGLPQPQHF
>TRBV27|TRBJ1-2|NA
TGTGCCAGCAGTGACGGCTATGGCTACACCTTC
CASSDGYGYTF
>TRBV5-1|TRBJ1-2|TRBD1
TGCGCCAGCAGCTTGTTAAAGGGACAGGGGATGTATGGCTACACCTTC
CASSLLKGQGMYGYTF
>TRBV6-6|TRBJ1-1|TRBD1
TGTGCCAGCAGTTACTCTGGGACAGGAAACACTGAAGCTTTCTTT
CASSYSGTGNTEAFF
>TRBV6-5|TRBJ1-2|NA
TGTGCCAGCATCCCCCGCCGTGGGGGCAACTATGGCTACACCTTC
CASIPRRGGNYGYTF
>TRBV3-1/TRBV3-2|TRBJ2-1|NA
TGTGCCAGCAGCCAAGGAGCGACCTACTACAATGAGCAGTTCTTC
CASSQGATYYNEQFF
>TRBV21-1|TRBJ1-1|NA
TGTGCCAGCAGCCTCCCAGTCCGGGACAGGGGGAACACTGAAGCTTTCTTT
CASSLPVRDRGNTEAFF
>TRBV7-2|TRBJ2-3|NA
TGTGCCAGCAGCTTAACCGGGGGCCCAGATACGCAGTATTTT
CASSLTGGPDTQYF
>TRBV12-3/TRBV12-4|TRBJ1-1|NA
TGTGCCAGTCGCCGAAGGGATGTTGAAGCTTTCTTT
CASRRRDVEAFF
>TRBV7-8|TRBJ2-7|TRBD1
TGTGCCAGCAGCCCCCGCAGGGACAGGGGAAACGAGCAGTACTTC
CASSPRRDRGNEQYF
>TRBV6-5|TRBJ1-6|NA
TGTGCCAGCAGTTACGGCGCCAAGTATAATTCACCCCTCCACTTT
CASSYGAKYNSPLHF
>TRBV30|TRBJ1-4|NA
TGTGCCTGGAGCGCCCAGACGGCCACTAATGAAAAACTGTTTTTT
CAWSAQTATNEKLFF